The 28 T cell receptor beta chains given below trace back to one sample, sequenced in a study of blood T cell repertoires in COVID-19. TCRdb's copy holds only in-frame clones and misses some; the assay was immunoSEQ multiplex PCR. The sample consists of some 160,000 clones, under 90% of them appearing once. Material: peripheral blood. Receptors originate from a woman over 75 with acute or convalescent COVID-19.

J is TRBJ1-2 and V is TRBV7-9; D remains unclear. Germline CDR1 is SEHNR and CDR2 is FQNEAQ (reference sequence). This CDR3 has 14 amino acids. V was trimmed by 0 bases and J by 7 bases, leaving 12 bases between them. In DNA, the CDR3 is TGTGCCAGCAGCTTAGCAGAGCCAGCGGGTGGCTACACCTTC. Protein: CASSLAEPAGGYTF.

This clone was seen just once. In DNA, the CDR3 is TGTGCCAGCAGCTTAGTTGTCAGCGGGAGTGGAATGGATACGCAGTATTTT. Residues: CASSLVVSGSGMDTQYF. J is TRBJ2-3 and V is TRBV7-2, with 8 bases matching TRBD2. This CDR3 comprises 17 residues. Germline V gene lookup returns CDR1 SGHTA and CDR2 FQGNSA. V shed 1 base and J 6 bases; nucleotides not matched to a gene: 12.

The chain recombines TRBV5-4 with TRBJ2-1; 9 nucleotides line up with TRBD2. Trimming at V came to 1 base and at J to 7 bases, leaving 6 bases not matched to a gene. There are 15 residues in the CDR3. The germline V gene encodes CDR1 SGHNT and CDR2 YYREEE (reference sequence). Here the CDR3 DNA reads TGTGCCAGCAGCTTGCAAGCGGGGGGTAGGAATGAGCAGTTCTTC. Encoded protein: CASSLQAGGRNEQFF.

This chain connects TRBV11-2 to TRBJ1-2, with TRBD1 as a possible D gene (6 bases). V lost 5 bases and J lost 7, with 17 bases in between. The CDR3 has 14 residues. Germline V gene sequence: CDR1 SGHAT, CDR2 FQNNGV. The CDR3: CASSLDRRWGGYTF. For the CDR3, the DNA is TGTGCCAGCAGCCTTGACAGGAGGTGGGGTGGCTACACCTTC.

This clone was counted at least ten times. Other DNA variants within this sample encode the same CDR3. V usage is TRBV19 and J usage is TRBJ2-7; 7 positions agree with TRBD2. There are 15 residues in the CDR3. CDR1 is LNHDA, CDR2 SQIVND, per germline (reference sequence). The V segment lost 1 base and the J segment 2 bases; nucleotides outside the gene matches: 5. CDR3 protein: CASSIGPAGAYEQYF. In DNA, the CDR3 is TGTGCCAGTAGTATAGGCCCCGCGGGAGCCTACGAGCAGTACTTC.

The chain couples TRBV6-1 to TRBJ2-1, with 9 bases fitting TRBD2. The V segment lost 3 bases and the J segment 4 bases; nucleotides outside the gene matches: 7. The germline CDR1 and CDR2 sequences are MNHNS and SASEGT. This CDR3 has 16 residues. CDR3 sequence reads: CASSDVGLALYNEQFF. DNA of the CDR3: TGTGCCAGCAGTGATGTAGGACTAGCGCTGTACAATGAGCAGTTCTTC.

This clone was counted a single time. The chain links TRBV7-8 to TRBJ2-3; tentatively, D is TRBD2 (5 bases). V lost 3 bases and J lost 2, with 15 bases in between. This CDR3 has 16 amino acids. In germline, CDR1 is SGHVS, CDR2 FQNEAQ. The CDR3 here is CASSFRAGGDTDTQYF. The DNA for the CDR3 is TGTGCCAGCAGCTTTCGCGCGGGCGGAGACACAGATACGCAGTATTTT.

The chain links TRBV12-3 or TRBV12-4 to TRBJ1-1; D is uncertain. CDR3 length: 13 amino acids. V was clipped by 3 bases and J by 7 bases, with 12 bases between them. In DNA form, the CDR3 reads TGTGCCAGCAGTTTTGGTCCCACAATTGAAGCTTTCTTT. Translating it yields CASSFGPTIEAFF.

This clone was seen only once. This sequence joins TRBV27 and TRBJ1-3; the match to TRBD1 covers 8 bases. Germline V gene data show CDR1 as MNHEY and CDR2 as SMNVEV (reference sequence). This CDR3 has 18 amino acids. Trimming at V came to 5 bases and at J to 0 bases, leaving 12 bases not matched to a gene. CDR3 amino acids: CASSPGRGLDPSGNTIYF. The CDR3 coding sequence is TGTGCCAGCAGTCCGGGCAGGGGGCTAGACCCCTCTGGAAACACCATATATTTT.

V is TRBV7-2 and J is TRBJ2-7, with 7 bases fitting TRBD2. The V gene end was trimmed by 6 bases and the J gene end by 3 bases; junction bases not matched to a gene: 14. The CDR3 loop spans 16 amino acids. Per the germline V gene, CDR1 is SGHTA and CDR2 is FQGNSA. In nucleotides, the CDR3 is TGTGCCAGCAGGGGGAGTGGCGGGAGCAATGTCTACGAGCAGTACTTC. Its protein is CASRGSGGSNVYEQYF.

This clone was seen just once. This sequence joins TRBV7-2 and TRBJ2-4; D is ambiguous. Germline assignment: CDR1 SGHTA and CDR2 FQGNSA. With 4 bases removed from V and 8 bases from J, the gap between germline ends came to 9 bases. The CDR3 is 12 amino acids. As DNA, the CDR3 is TGTGCCAGCAGCTCCAAACTGGACATTCAGTACTTC. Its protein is CASSSKLDIQYF. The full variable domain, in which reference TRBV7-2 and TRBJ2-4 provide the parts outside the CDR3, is GAGVSQSPSNKVTEKGKDVELRCDPISGHTALYWYRQSLGQGLEFLIYFQGNSAPDKSGLPSDRFSAERTGGSVSTLTIQRTQQEDSAVYLCASSSKLDIQYFGAGTRLSVL.

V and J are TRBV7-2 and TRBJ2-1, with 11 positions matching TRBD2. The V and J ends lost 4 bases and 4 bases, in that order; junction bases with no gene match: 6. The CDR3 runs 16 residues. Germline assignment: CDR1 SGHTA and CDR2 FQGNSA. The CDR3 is CASSSSRLAGYNEQFF. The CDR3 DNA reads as TGTGCCAGCAGCTCCTCCCGACTAGCGGGATACAATGAGCAGTTCTTC.

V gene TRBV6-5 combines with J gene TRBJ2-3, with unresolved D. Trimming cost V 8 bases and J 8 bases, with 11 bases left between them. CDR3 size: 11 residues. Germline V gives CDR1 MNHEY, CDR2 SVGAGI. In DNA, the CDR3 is TGTGCCAGCGACGGCCACAGTACGCAGTATTTT. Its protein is CASDGHSTQYF.

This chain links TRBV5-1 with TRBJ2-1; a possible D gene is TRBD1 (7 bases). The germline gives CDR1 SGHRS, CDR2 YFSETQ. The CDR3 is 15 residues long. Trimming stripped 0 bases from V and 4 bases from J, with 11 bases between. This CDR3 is CASSLGGTAYNEQFF. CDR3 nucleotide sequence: TGCGCCAGCAGCTTGGGCGGGACAGCTTACAATGAGCAGTTCTTC.

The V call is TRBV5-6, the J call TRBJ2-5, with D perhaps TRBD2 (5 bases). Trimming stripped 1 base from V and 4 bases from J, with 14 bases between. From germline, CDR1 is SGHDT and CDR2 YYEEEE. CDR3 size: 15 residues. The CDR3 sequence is CASSLIRARGETQYF. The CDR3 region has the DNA TGTGCCAGCAGCTTGATAAGGGCCCGGGGAGAGACCCAGTACTTC. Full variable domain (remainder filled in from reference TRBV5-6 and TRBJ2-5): DAGVTQSPTHLIKTRGQQVTLRCSPKSGHDTVSWYQQALGQGPQFIFQYYEEEERQRGNFPDRFSGHQFPNYSSELNVNALLLGDSALYLCASSLIRARGETQYFGPGTRLLVL.

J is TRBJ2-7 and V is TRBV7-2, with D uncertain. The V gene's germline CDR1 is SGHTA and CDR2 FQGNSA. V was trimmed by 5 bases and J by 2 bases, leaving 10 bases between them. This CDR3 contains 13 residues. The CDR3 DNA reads TGTGCCAGCAGCCTCCGACTCGCCTACGAGCAGTACTTC. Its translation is CASSLRLAYEQYF. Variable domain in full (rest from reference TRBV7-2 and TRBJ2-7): GAGVSQSPSNKVTEKGKDVELRCDPISGHTALYWYRQSLGQGLEFLIYFQGNSAPDKSGLPSDRFSAERTGGSVSTLTIQRTQQEDSAVYLCASSLRLAYEQYFGPGTRLTVT.

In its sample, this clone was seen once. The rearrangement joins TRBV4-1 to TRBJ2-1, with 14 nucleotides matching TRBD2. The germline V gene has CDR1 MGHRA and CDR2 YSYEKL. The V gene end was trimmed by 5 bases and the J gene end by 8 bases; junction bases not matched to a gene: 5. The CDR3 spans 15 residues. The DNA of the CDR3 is TGCGCCAGCAGCTCGACGGGACTAGCGGGAGATGAGCAGTTCTTC. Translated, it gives CASSSTGLAGDEQFF.

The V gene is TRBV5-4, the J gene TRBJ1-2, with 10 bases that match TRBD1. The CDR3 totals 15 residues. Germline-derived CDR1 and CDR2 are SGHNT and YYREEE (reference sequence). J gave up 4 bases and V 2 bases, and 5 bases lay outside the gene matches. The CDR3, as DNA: TGTGCCAGCAGCTTAGACAGGGGGCGCGGCTATGGCTACACCTTC. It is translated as CASSLDRGRGYGYTF. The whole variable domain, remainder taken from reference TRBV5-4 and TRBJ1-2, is ETGVTQSPTHLIKTRGQQVTLRCSSQSGHNTVSWYQQALGQGPQFIFQYYREEENGRGNFPPRFSGLQFPNYSSELNVNALELDDSALYLCASSLDRGRGYGYTFGSGTRLTVV.

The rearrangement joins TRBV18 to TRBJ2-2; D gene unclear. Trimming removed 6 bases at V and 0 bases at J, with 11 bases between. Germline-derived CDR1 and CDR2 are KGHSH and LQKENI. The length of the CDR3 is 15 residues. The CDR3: CASSPGSPNTGELFF. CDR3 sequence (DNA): TGTGCCAGCTCCCCTGGCAGTCCGAACACCGGGGAGCTGTTTTTT.

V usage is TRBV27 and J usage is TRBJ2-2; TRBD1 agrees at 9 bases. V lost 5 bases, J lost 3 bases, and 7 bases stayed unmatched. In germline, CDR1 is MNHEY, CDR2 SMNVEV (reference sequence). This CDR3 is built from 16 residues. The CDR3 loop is CASSPWTGEYTGELFF. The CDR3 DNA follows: TGTGCCAGCAGTCCCTGGACAGGGGAATACACCGGGGAGCTGTTTTTT.

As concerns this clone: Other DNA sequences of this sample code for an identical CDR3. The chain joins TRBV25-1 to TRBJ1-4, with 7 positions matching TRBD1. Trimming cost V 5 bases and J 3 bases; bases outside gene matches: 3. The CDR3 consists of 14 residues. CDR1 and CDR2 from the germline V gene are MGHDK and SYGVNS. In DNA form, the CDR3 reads TGTGCCAGCAGTCCACAGGGGTCTAATGAAAAACTGTTTTTT. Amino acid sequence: CASSPQGSNEKLFF. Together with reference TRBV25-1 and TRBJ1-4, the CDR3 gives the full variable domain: EADIYQTPRYLVIGTGKKITLECSQTMGHDKMYWYQQDPGMELHLIHYSYGVNSTEKGDLSSESTVSRIRTEHFPLTLESARPSHTSQYLCASSPQGSNEKLFFGSGTQLSVL.

The DNA for the CDR3 is TGCGCCAGCAGGCAGACAGGGGCTAATGAAAAACTGTTTTTT. Translated, it gives CASRQTGANEKLFF. The gene calls are TRBV5-1 and TRBJ1-4; 8 bases fit TRBD1. Trimming took 5 bases from V and 3 from J; bases not matched to a gene: 3. The CDR3 contains 14 residues. CDR1 and CDR2 from the germline V gene are SGHRS and YFSETQ.

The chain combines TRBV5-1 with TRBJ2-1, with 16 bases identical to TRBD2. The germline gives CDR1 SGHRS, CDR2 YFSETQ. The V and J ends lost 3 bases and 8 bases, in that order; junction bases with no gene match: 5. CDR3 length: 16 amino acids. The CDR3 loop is CASSWGLAGGPDEQFF. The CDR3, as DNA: TGCGCCAGCAGCTGGGGACTAGCGGGAGGGCCCGATGAGCAGTTCTTC.

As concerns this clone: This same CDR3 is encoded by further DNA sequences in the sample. CDR3: CASSLVGGMNTEAFF. The CDR3 region has the DNA TGCGCCAGCAGCTTGGTAGGGGGCATGAACACTGAAGCTTTCTTT. The chain couples TRBV5-1 to TRBJ1-1; 7 nucleotides align to TRBD1. Germline CDR1 and CDR2: SGHRS and YFSETQ. The CDR3 is made up of 15 amino acids. J gave up 0 bases and V 0 bases, and 2 bases lay outside the gene matches.

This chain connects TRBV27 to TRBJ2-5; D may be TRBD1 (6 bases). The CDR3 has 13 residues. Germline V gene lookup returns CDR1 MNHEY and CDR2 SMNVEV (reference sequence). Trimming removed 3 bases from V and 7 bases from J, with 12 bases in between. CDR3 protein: CASSFDRMGTQYF. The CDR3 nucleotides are TGTGCCAGCAGTTTCGACAGGATGGGGACCCAGTACTTC.

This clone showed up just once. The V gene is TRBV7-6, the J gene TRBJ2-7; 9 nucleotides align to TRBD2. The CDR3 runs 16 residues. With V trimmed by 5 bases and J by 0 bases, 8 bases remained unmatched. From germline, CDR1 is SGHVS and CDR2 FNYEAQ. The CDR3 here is CASSRVGSGSSYEQYF. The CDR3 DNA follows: TGTGCCAGCAGCCGAGTTGGTAGCGGGAGCTCCTACGAGCAGTACTTC. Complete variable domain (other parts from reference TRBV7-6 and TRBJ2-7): GAGVSQSPRYKVTKRGQDVALRCDPISGHVSLYWYRQALGQGPEFLTYFNYEAQQDKSGLPNDRFSAERPEGSISTLTIQRTEQRDSAMYRCASSRVGSGSSYEQYFGPGTRLTVT.

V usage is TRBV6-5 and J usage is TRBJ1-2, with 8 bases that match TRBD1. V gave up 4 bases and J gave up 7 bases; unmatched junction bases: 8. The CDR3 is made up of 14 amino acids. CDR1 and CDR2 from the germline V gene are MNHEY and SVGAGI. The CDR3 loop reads CASSFSQGASGYTF. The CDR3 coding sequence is TGTGCCAGCAGTTTTAGCCAGGGGGCCTCTGGCTACACCTTC.

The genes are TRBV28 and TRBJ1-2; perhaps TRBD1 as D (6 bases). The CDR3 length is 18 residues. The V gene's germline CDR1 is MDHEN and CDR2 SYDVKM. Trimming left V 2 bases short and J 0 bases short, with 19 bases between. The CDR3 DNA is TGTGCCAGCAGTTTACCTACAGGGAGGGACCCTGCTAACTATGGCTACACCTTC. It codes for CASSLPTGRDPANYGYTF.